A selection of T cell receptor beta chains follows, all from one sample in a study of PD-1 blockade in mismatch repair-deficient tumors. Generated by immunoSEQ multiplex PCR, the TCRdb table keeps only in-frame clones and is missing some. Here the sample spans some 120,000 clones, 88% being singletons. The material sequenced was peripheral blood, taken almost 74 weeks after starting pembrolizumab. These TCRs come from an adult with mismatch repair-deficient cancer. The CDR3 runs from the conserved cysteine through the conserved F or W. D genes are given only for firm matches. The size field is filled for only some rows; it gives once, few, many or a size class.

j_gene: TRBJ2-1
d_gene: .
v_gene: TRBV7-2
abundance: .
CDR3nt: TGTGCCAGCAGCTTAATTCAGGTTTACAATGAGCAGTTCTTC
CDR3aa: CASSLIQVYNEQFF

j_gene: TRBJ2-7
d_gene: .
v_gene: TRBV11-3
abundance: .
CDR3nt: TGTGCCAGCAGCTTAGATAAGATATGGGGGAAGGGCTACCATTACGAGCAGTACTTC
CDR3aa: CASSLDKIWGKGYHYEQYF

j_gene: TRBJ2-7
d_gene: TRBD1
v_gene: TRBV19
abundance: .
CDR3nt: TGTGCCAGTAGTATAGTGTCGGGACAGGACGAGCAGTACTTC
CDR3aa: CASSIVSGQDEQYF

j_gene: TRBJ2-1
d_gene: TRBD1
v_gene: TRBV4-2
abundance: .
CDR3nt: TGTGCCAGCAGCCAACAGACAGGGGGTAACGATGAGCAGTTCTTC
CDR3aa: CASSQQTGGNDEQFF

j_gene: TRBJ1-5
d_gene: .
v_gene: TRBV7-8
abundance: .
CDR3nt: TGTGCCAGCAGCTTAGTGGGTCGTCCGCAGAATCAGCCCCAGCATTTT
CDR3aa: CASSLVGRPQNQPQHF

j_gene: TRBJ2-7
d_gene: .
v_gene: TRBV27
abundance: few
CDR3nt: TGTGCCAGCAGTTTACCGGGTCACGAGCAGTACTTC
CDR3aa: CASSLPGHEQYF

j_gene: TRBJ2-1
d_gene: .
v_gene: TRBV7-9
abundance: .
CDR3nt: TGTGCCAGCAGCTTAGGACCTGGGGATGAGCAGTTCTTC
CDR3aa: CASSLGPGDEQFF

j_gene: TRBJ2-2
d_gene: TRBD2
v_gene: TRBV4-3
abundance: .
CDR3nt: TGCGCCAGCAGCCACGGGCGGGAGACCGGGGAGCTGTTTTTT
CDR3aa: CASSHGRETGELFF

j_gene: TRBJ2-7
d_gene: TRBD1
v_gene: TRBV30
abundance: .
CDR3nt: TGTGCCTGGAGTGCTGGGACAGGAGCCTTCTACGAGCAGTACTTC
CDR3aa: CAWSAGTGAFYEQYF

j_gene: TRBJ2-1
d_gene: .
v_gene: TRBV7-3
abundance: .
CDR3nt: TGTGCCAGCAGCTTCCCGGGTTACAATGAGCAGTTCTTC
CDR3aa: CASSFPGYNEQFF

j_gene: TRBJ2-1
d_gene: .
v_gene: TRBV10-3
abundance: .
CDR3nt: TGTGCCATCAGTGATGGAGGCGTTTCCTACAATGAGCAGTTCTTC
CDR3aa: CAISDGGVSYNEQFF

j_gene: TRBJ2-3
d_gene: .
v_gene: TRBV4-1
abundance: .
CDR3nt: TGCGCCAGCAGCCAATTTCGACGGGGCACAGATACGCAGTATTTT
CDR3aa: CASSQFRRGTDTQYF

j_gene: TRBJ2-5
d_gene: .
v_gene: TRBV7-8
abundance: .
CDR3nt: TGTGCCAGCAGCCCCCGTCGGGGCCCAAGAGAGACCCAGTACTTC
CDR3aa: CASSPRRGPRETQYF

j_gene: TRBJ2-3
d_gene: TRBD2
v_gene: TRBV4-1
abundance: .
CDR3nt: TGCGCCAGCAGCCATACTAGCGGGATTCTAGATACGCAGTATTTT
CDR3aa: CASSHTSGILDTQYF

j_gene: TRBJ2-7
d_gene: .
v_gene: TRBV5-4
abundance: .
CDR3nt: TGTGCCAGCAGCTTGGGTCCAGGGTCCTACGAGCAGTACTTC
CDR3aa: CASSLGPGSYEQYF

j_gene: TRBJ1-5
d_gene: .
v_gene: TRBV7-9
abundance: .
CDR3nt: TGTGCCAGCAGCTTAGGCAGGGGTAGCAATCAGCCCCAGCATTTT
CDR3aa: CASSLGRGSNQPQHF

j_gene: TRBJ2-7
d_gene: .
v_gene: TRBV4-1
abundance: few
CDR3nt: TGCGCCAGCAGCCCCGAGGGGAGGACGGATTACGAGCAGTACTTC
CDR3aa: CASSPEGRTDYEQYF

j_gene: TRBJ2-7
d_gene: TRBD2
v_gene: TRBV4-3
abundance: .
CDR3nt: TGCGCCAGCAGCCACGGGACTAGCGGGACCTACGAGCAGTACTTC
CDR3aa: CASSHGTSGTYEQYF

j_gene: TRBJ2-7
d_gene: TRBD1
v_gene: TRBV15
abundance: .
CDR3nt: TGTGCCACCAGCAGGACAGGGACCAGCTCCTACGAGCAGTACTTC
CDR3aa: CATSRTGTSSYEQYF

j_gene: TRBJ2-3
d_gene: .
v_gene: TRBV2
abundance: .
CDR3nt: TGTGCCAGTAGAAGTTATACAGATACGCAGTATTTT
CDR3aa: CASRSYTDTQYF

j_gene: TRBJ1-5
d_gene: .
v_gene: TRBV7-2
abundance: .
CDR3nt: TGTGCCAGCAGCGCAACAGGGCTCGGCAATCAGCCCCAGCATTTT
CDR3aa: CASSATGLGNQPQHF

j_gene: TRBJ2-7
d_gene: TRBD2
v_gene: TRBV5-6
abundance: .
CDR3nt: TGTGCCAGCAGCTTGTCACTAGCGGTCCACGAGCAGTACTTC
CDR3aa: CASSLSLAVHEQYF

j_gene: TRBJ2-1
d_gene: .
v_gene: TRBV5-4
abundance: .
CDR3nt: TGTGCCAGCAGCTTGGGGGGGACTGGTGGGAATGAGCAGTTCTTC
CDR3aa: CASSLGGTGGNEQFF

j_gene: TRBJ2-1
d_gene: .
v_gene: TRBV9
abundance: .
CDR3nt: TGTGCCAGCAGCCCACGAACTAGGAGTGAGCAGTTCTTC
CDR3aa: CASSPRTRSEQFF

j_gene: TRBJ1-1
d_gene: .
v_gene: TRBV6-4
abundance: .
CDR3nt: TGTGCCAGCAGTGGGGGGTCCGGTGAAGCTTTCTTT
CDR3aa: CASSGGSGEAFF

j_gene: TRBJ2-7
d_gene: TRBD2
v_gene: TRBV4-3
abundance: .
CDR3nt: TGCGCCAGCAGCCAAGATCATCAGCGGGAAACCTCCTACGAGCAGTACTTC
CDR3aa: CASSQDHQRETSYEQYF

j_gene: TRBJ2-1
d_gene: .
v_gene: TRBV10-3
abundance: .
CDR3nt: TGTGCCATCAGTGAGTCGACGGGACCGAGCTCCTACAATGAGCAGTTCTTC
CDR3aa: CAISESTGPSSYNEQFF

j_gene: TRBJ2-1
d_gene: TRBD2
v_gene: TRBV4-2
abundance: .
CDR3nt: TGTGCCAGCAGCCGGGGACTAGCGGAAAATGAGCAGTTCTTC
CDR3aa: CASSRGLAENEQFF

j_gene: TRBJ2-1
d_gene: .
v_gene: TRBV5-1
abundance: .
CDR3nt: TGCGCCAGCAGCTTATCAGGGGCGGTCACGCTGGGGATAAATGAGCAGTTCTTC
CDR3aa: CASSLSGAVTLGINEQFF

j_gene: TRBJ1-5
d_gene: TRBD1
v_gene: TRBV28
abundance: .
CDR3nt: TGTGCCAGCCAAACAGGAGGGGGCGGATGGGCTCAGCCCCAGCATTTT
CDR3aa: CASQTGGGGWAQPQHF

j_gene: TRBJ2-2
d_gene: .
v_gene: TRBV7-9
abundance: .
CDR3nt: TGTGCCAGCAGCTTACTCCCGAACACCGGGGAGCTGTTTTTT
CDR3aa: CASSLLPNTGELFF

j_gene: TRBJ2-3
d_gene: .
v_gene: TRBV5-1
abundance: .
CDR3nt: TGCGCCAGCAGTGAGGGGACCACAGATACGCAGTATTTT
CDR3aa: CASSEGTTDTQYF

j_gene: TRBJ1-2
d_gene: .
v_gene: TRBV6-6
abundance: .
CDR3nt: TGTGCCAGCAGTCAAGACAGGTCTAACTATGGCTACACCTTC
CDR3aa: CASSQDRSNYGYTF

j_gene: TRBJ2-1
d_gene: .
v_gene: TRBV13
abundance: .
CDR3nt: TGTGCCAGCAGCTCCGGGGAGTTAAATGAGCAGTTCTTC
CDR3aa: CASSSGELNEQFF

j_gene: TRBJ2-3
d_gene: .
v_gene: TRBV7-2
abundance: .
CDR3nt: TGTGCCAGCAGCTTAGAACTCACGAGCACAGATACGCAGTATTTT
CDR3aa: CASSLELTSTDTQYF

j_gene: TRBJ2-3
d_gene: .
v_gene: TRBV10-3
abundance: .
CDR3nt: TGTGCCACACGAAGTGTTGGTGAAGGCACAGATACGCAGTATTTT
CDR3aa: CATRSVGEGTDTQYF

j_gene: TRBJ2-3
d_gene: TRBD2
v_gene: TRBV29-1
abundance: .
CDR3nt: TGCAGCGTTGAGACTAGCGGGAGTTTCGGAGATACGCAGTATTTT
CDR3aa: CSVETSGSFGDTQYF

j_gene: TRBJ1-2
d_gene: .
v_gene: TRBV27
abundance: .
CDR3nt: TGTGCCAGCAGTTTATCTTCAGTCCCCCGCTACACCTTC
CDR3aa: CASSLSSVPRYTF

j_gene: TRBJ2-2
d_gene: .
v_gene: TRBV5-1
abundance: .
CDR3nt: TGCGCCAGCAGCTTGGCCCCAGGGGGGGTTTCTAACGGGGAGCTGTTTTTT
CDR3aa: CASSLAPGGVSNGELFF